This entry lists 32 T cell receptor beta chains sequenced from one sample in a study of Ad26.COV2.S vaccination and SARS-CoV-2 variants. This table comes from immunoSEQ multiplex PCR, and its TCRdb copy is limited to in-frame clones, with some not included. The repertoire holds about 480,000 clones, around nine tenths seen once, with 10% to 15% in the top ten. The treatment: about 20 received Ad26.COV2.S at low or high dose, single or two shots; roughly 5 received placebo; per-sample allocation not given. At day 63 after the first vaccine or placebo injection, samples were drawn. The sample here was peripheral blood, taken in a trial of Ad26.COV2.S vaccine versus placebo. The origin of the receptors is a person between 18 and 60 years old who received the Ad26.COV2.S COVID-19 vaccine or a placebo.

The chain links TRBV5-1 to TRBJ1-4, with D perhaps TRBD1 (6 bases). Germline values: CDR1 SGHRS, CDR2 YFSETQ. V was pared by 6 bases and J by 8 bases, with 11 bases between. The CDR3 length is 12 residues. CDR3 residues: CASKRGDEKLFF. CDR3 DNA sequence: TGCGCCAGCAAAAGGGGGGACGAAAAACTGTTTTTT.

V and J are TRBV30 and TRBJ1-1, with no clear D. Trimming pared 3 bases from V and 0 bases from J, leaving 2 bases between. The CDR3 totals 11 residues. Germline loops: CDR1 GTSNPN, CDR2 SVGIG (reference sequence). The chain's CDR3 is CAWSLNTEAFF. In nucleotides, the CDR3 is TGTGCCTGGAGCCTGAACACTGAAGCTTTCTTT. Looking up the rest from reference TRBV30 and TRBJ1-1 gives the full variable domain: SQTIHQWPATLVQPVGSPLSLECTVEGTSNPNLYWYRQAAGRGLQLLFYSVGIGQISSEVPQNLSASRPQDRQFILSSKKLLLSDSGFYLCAWSLNTEAFFGQGTRLTVV.

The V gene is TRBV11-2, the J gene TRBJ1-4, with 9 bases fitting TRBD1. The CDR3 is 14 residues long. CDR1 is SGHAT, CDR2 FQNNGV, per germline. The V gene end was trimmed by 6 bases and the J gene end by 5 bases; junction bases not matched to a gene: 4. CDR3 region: CASSSGTGNEKLFF. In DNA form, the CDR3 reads TGTGCCAGCAGTTCCGGGACAGGGAATGAAAAACTGTTTTTT.

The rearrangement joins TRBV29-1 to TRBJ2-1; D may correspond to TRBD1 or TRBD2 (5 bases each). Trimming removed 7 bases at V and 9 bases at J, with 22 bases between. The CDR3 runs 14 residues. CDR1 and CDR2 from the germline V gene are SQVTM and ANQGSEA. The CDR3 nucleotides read TGCAGCGCACGCCGGGACCTATTTGGGACTGAGCAGTTCTTC. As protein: CSARRDLFGTEQFF.

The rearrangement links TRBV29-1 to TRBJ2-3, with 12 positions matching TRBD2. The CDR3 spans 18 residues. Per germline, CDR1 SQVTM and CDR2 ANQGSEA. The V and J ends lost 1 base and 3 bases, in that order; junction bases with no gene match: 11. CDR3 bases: TGCAGCGTTGAAGGTGTGGCTAGCGGGAGGGCGTTGACAGATACGCAGTATTTT. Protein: CSVEGVASGRALTDTQYF.

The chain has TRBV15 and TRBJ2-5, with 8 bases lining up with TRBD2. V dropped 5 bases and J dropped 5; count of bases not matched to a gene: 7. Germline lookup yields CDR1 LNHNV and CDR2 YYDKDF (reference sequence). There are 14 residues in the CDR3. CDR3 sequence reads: CATSFREGLETQYF. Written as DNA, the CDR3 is TGTGCCACCAGCTTCCGGGAGGGCCTGGAGACCCAGTACTTC.

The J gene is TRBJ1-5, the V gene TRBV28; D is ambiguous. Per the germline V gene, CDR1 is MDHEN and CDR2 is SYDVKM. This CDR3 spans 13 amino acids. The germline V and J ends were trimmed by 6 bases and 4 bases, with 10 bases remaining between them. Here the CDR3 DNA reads TGTGCCAGCAGGGTCAGGACTAATCAGCCCCAGCATTTT. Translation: CASRVRTNQPQHF.

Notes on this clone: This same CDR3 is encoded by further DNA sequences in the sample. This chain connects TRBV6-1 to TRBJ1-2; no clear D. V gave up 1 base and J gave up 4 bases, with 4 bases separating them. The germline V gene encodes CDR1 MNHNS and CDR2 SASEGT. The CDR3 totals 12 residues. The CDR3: CASSEGPYGYTF. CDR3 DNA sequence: TGTGCCAGCAGTGAAGGCCCCTATGGCTACACCTTC.

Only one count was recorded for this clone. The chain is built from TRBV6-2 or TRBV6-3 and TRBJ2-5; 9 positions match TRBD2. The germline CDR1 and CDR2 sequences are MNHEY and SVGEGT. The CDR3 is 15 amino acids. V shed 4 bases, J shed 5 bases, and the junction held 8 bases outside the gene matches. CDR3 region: CASSSLAGVMETQYF. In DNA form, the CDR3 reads TGTGCCAGCAGTTCGTTAGCGGGAGTAATGGAGACCCAGTACTTC.

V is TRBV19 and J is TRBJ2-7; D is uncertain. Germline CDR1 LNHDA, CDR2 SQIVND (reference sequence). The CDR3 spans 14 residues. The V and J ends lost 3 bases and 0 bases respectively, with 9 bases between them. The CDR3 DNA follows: TGTGCCAGTAGTATGACCGCTACCTCCTACGAGCAGTACTTC. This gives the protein CASSMTATSYEQYF.

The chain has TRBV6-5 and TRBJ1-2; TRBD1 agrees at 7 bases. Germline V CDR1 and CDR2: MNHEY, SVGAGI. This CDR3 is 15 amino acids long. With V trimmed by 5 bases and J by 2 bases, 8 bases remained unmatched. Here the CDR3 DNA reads TGTGCCAGCAGTAACAACAGGGGCGCAAACTATGGCTACACCTTC. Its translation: CASSNNRGANYGYTF.

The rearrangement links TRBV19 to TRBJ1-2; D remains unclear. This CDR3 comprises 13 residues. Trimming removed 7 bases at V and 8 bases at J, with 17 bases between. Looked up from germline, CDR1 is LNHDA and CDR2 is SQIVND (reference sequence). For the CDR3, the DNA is TGTGCCAGTACCCCCCAAGTTATGGAGGGCTACACCTTC. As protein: CASTPQVMEGYTF.

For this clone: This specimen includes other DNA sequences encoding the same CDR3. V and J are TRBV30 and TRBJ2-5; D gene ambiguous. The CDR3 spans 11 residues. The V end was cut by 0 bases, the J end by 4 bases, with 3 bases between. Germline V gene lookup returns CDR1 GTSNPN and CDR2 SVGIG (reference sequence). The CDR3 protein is CAWSVRETQYF. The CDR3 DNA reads TGTGCCTGGAGTGTGCGAGAGACCCAGTACTTC.

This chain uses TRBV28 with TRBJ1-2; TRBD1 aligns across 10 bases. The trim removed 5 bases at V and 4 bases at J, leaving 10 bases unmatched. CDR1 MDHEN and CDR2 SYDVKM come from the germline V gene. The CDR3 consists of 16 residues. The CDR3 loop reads CASSEGQGEIFYGYTF. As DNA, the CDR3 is TGTGCCAGCAGTGAAGGACAGGGGGAAATATTCTATGGCTACACCTTC.

DNA for the CDR3: TGTGCCAGCAGTTTAGACCCAACAGCCAAAAACATTCAGTACTTC. Residues: CASSLDPTAKNIQYF. The chain couples TRBV28 to TRBJ2-4, with unresolved D. The CDR3 extends over 15 amino acids. CDR1 is MDHEN, CDR2 SYDVKM, per germline. V dropped 2 bases and J dropped 0 bases, with 8 bases sitting between them. Together with reference TRBV28 and TRBJ2-4, the CDR3 gives the full variable domain: DVKVTQSSRYLVKRTGEKVFLECVQDMDHENMFWYRQDPGLGLRLIYFSYDVKMKEKGDIPEGYSVSREKKERFSLILESASTNQTSMYLCASSLDPTAKNIQYFGAGTRLSVL.

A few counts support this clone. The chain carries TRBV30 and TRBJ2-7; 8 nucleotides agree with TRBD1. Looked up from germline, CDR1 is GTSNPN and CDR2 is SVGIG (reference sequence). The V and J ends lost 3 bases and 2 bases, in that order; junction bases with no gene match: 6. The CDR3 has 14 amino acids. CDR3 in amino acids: CAWSNTGQAYEQYF. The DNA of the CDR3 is TGTGCCTGGAGCAATACGGGACAGGCCTACGAGCAGTACTTC.

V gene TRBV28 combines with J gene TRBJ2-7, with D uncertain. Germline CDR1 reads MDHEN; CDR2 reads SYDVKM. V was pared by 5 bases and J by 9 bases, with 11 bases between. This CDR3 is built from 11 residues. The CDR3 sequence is CASSHKDPQYF. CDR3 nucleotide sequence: TGTGCCAGCAGTCACAAAGATCCGCAGTACTTC.

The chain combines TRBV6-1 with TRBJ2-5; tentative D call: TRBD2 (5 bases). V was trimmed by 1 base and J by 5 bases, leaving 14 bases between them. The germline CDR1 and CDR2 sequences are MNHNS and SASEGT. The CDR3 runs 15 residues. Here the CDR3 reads CASSEVMRAGETQYF. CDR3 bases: TGTGCCAGCAGTGAAGTGATGCGGGCTGGGGAGACCCAGTACTTC.

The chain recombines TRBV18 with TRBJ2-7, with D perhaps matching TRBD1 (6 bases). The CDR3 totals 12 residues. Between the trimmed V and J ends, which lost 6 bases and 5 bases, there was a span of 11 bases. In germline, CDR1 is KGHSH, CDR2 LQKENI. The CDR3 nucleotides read TGTGCCAGCTCGCCGGACAGAAACGAGCAGTACTTC. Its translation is CASSPDRNEQYF.

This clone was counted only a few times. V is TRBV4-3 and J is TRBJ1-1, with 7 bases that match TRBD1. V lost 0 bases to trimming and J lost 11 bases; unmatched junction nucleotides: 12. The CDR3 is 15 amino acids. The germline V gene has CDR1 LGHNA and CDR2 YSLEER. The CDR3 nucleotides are TGCGCCAGCAGCCAAGATGGAATGGACGGGACAGAGGCTTTCTTT. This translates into CASSQDGMDGTEAFF.

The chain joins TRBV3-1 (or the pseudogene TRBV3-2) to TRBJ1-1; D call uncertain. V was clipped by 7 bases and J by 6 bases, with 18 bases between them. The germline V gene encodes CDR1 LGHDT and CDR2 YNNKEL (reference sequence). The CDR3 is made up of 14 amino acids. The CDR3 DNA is TGTGCCAGCACCGCCACCCAGAGCCAGCCTGAAGCTTTCTTT. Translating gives CASTATQSQPEAFF.

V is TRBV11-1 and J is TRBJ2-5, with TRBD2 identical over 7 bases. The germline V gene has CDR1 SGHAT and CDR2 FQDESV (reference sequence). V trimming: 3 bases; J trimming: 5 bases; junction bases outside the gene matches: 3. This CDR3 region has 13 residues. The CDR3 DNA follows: TGTGCCAGCAGCTTTAGCGGGCCGGAGACCCAGTACTTC. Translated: CASSFSGPETQYF.

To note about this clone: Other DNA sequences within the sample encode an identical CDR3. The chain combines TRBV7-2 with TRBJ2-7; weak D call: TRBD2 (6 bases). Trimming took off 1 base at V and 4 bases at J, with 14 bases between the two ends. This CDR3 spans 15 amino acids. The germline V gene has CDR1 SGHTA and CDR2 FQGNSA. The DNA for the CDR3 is TGTGCCAGCAGCTTAGTTATTAGCGGAGCATACGAGCAGTACTTC. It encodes CASSLVISGAYEQYF.

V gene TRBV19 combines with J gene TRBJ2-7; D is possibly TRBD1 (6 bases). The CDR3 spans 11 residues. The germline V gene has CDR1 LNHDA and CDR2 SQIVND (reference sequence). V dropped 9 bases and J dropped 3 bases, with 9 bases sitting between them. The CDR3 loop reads CASRDNYEQYF. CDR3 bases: TGTGCCAGCCGGGACAACTACGAGCAGTACTTC.

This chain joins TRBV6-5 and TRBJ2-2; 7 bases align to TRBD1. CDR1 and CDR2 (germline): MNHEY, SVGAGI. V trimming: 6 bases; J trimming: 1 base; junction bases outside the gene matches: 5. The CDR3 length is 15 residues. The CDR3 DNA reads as TGTGCCAGCAGCGCTGACAGGGTGAACACCGGGGAGCTGTTTTTT. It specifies CASSADRVNTGELFF.

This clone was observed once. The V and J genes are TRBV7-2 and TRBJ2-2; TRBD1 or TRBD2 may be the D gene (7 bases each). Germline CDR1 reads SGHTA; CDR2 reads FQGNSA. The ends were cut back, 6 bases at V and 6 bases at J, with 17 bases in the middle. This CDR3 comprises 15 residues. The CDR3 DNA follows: TGTGCCAGCAGACCCGACAGGGCGGGGGCCGGGGAGCTGTTTTTT. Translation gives CASRPDRAGAGELFF.

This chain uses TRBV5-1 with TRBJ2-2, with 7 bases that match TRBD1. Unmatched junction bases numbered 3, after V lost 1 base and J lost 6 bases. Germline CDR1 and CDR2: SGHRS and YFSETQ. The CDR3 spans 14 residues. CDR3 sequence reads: CASSLQGVSGELFF. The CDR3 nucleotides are TGCGCCAGCAGCTTGCAGGGGGTCTCCGGGGAGCTGTTTTTT.

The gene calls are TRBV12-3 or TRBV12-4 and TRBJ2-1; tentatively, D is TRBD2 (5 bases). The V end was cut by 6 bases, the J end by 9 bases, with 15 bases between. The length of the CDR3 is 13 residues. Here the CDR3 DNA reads TGTGCCAGCAGCCCTACTAGGTCTGGTGAGCAGTTCTTC. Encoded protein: CASSPTRSGEQFF.

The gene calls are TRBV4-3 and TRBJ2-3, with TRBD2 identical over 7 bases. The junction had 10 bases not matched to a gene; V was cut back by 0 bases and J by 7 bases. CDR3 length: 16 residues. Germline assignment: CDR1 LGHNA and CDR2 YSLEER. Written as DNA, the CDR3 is TGCGCCAGCAGCCAAGAGGGGGGGGAGGGCCGGTATACGCAGTATTTT. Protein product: CASSQEGGEGRYTQYF.

CDR3 nucleotides: TGTGCCAGCAGTTTATCTGGGGGCAAGAATCAGCCCCAGCATTTT. It is translated as CASSLSGGKNQPQHF. The J gene is TRBJ1-5, the V gene TRBV27, with D possibly TRBD1 on 6 matching bases. Per germline, CDR1 MNHEY and CDR2 SMNVEV (reference sequence). The CDR3 loop spans 15 amino acids. V lost 0 bases and J 4 bases, leaving 10 bases between the germline ends.

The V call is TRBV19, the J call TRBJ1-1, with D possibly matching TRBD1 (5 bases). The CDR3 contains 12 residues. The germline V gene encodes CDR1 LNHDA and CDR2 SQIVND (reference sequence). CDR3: CSSSGPNTEAFF. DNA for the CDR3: TGTTCATCTTCGGGGCCGAACACTGAAGCTTTCTTT.

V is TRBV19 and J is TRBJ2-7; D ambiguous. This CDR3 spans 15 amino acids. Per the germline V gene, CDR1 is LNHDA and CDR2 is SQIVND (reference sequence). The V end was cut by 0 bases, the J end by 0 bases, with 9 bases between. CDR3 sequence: CASSIDGPGSYEQYF. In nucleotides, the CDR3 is TGTGCCAGTAGTATAGACGGCCCGGGCTCCTACGAGCAGTACTTC.